This T cell receptor (beta chain) was documented in a study of cytomegalovirus exposure and HLA in healthy donors. Study-level background: An analysis done earlier identified more than 90 million unique TCR beta sequences from 200 million or so T cells. HLA-typed donors contributed some 85 million unique TCRs, which were held in an early data release.

Primers for the PCR totalled 60 Vbeta and 13 Jbeta. Here immunoSEQ multiplex PCR was the method, and the copy in TCRdb shows in-frame clones only, minus some. The sample has 280,000 or so clones; roughly 90% are singletons. The CDR3 is 15 residues long. The ends were cut back, 1 base at V and 7 bases at J, with 17 bases in the middle. Germline assignment: CDR1 SGHAT and CDR2 FQNNGV. The chain carries TRBV11-2 and TRBJ2-7, with a weak D call TRBD2 (5 bases). Source material: PBMCs. The clonotype comes from a woman aged 18-35 years in good health and CMV-seronegative. This CDR3 reads CASSLVRDLVEEQYF. The CDR3 coding sequence is TGTGCCAGCAGCTTAGTGAGGGATTTGGTTGAGGAGCAGTACTTC. The entire variable domain, with the rest obtained from reference TRBV11-2 and TRBJ2-7, is as follows: EAGVAQSPRYKIIEKRQSVAFWCNPISGHATLYWYQQILGQGPKLLIQFQNNGVVDDSQLPKDRFSAERLKGVDSTLKIQPAKLEDSAVYLCASSLVRDLVEEQYFGPGTRLTVT.